These 5 T cell receptor beta chains share one sample of origin, sequenced in a study of shared clonotypes between healthy human individuals. CD45RO-negative, CCR7-positively selected cells formed the naive CD8 fraction, excluding terminally differentiated effector memory CD45RA+ cells. Only in-frame clones appear in the TCRdb table, and some are missing; sequencing was by immunoSEQ multiplex PCR. The sample gives about 2 million clones, approximately 95% of which show up once; more than 0.9% is in the top ten. The sample was naive CD8+ T cells sorted from blood. These receptors came from a man between 18 and 35 years old in good health.

This clone was seen only once. The chain combines TRBV5-1 with TRBJ2-1; D possibly uses TRBD1 or TRBD2 (5 bases each). Trimming left V 1 base short and J 10 bases short, with 18 bases between. This CDR3 comprises 15 residues. CDR1 SGHRS and CDR2 YFSETQ come from the germline V gene. DNA of the CDR3: TGCGCCAGCAGCTTGTCGTTGGGACCAAATTTCGAGCAGTTCTTC. This sequence encodes CASSLSLGPNFEQFF. The variable domain in full, completed from reference TRBV5-1 and TRBJ2-1, reads KAGVTQTPRYLIKTRGQQVTLSCSPISGHRSVSWYQQTPGQGLQFLFEYFSETQRNKGNFPGRFSGRQFSNSRSEMNVSTLELGDSALYLCASSLSLGPNFEQFFGPGTRLTVL.

The chain couples TRBV27 to TRBJ2-1; 14 bases are shared with TRBD2. Germline lookup yields CDR1 MNHEY and CDR2 SMNVEV (reference sequence). Trimming removed 6 bases from V and 8 bases from J; junction bases left unmatched: 6. The CDR3 spans 15 residues. CDR3 in DNA: TGTGCCAGCAGACAGGGACTAGCGGGAGTTCATGAGCAGTTCTTC. Its translation: CASRQGLAGVHEQFF.

The chain carries TRBV5-4 and TRBJ2-7; the D gene is possibly TRBD1 (5 bases). Germline V gives CDR1 SGHNT, CDR2 YYREEE (reference sequence). Between the trimmed V and J ends, which lost 4 bases and 3 bases, there was a span of 11 bases. The CDR3 contains 13 residues. The CDR3 loop reads CASSILQGYEQYF. For the CDR3, the DNA is TGTGCCAGCAGCATCCTCCAGGGCTACGAGCAGTACTTC.

The chain combines TRBV9 with TRBJ2-7; possible D gene TRBD1, 5 bases. The V gene's germline CDR1 is SGDLS and CDR2 YYNGEE. The V end lost 1 base, the J end lost 5 bases, and 10 bases lay between the germline ends. This CDR3 is built from 13 residues. CDR3: CASSVSGLNEQYF. In DNA, the CDR3 is TGTGCCAGCAGCGTATCAGGGCTAAACGAGCAGTACTTC.

J is TRBJ2-3 and V is TRBV9; TRBD2 agrees at 9 bases. CDR1 is SGDLS, CDR2 YYNGEE, per germline. J lost 0 bases, V lost 0 bases, and 5 bases had no gene match. This CDR3 spans 17 amino acids. The CDR3 DNA sequence: TGTGCCAGCAGCGTAGAGGGTAGCGGGGGTAGCACAGATACGCAGTATTTT. Protein: CASSVEGSGGSTDTQYF.